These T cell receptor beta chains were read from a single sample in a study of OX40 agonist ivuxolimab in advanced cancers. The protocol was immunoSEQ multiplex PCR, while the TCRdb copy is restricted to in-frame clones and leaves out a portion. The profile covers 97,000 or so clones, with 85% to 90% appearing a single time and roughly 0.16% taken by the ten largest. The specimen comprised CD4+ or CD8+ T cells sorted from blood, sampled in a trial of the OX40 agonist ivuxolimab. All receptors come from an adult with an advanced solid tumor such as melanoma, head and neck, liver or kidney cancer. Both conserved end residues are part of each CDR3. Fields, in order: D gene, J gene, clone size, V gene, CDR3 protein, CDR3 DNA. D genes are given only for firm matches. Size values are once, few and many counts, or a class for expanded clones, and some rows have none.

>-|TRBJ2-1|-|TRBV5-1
CASTARPTYNEQFF
TGCGCCAGCACAGCCAGGCCTACCTACAATGAGCAGTTCTTC
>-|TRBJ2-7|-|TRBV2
CASSRYPHEQYF
TGTGCCAGCAGTAGATACCCCCACGAGCAGTACTTC
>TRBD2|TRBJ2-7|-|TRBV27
CASSLAGRGEQYF
TGTGCCAGCAGTTTGGCCGGGAGGGGCGAGCAGTACTTC
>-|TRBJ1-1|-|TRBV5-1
CASSPRTLNTEAFF
TGCGCCAGCAGCCCCAGGACACTCAACACTGAAGCTTTCTTT
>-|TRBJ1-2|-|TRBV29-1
CSGQDSNYGYTF
TGCAGCGGACAGGATTCTAACTATGGCTACACCTTC
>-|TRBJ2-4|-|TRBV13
CASSLTGTGSTMAKNIQYF
TGTGCCAGCAGCTTAACCGGGACTGGCTCGACTATGGCCAAAAACATTCAGTACTTC
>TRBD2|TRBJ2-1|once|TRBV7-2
CASSLRGNNEQFF
TGTGCCAGCAGCCTGCGGGGGAACAATGAGCAGTTCTTC
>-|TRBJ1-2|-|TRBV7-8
CASGLTRGYGYTF
TGTGCCAGCGGCTTGACGCGGGGCTATGGCTACACCTTC
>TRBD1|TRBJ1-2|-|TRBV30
CAWSVLRTGGHGYTF
TGTGCCTGGAGTGTACTTAGGACAGGGGGTCATGGCTACACCTTC
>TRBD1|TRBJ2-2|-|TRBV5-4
CASSLGDRGIFRELFF
TGTGCCAGCAGCTTAGGGGACAGGGGGATTTTCCGGGAGCTGTTTTTT
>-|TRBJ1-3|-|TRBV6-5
CASRRGQPSGNTIYF
TGTGCCAGCAGAAGAGGACAGCCCTCTGGAAACACCATATATTTT
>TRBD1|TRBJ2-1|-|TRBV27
CASSKGQGSYNEQFF
TGTGCCAGCAGTAAGGGACAGGGGTCCTACAATGAGCAGTTCTTC
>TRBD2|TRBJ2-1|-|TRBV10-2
CASSTSGRGYNEQFF
TGCGCCAGCAGTACTAGCGGGAGAGGGTACAATGAGCAGTTCTTC